These 15 T cell receptor beta chains were all obtained from the same sample, sequenced in a study of blood T cell repertoires in COVID-19. TCRdb's copy holds only in-frame clones and misses some; the assay was immunoSEQ multiplex PCR. The data hold about 480,000 clones, with 85% to 90% observed a single time. The sample taken for sequencing was peripheral blood. The origin of the receptors is a man younger than 35 with COVID-19, enrolled during active disease.

The V and J genes are TRBV2 and TRBJ2-7, with a tentative D call TRBD1 (5 bases). CDR3 length: 13 amino acids. Trimming shortened V by 4 bases and J by 3 bases, and 10 bases separated the two germline ends. The germline V gene has CDR1 SNHLY and CDR2 FYNNEI. Here the CDR3 reads CASSVGRDYEQYF. The CDR3 nucleotides are TGTGCCAGCAGTGTAGGCAGGGACTACGAGCAGTACTTC.

V and J are TRBV5-1 and TRBJ2-1; 12 nucleotides agree with TRBD2. This CDR3 has 16 residues. The germline CDR1 and CDR2 sequences are SGHRS and YFSETQ. V lost 4 bases, J lost 6 bases, and 8 bases stayed unmatched. CDR3 sequence: CASSTALAGGPNEQFF. The CDR3 coding sequence is TGCGCCAGCAGCACCGCCCTAGCGGGAGGGCCCAATGAGCAGTTCTTC.

The CDR3 nucleotides read TGTGCCAGCAGCCCCACTAGCGGGGGGGCGAAGGATACGCAGTATTTT. Translated, it gives CASSPTSGGAKDTQYF. The rearrangement links TRBV3-1 (or the pseudogene TRBV3-2) to TRBJ2-3, with TRBD2 matching over 13 bases. The V and J ends lost 4 bases and 6 bases, in that order; junction bases with no gene match: 7. The CDR3 contains 16 residues. The V gene's germline CDR1 is LGHDT and CDR2 YNNKEL (reference sequence).

The genes are TRBV5-6 and TRBJ2-7, with D tentatively TRBD1 (5 bases). Germline CDR1 SGHDT, CDR2 YYEEEE. V lost 4 bases to trimming and J lost 2 bases, with 13 bases between them. The CDR3 consists of 14 residues. In DNA form, the CDR3 reads TGTGCCAGCAGCAGTGGGGCCACTCCCTACGAGCAGTACTTC. It is translated as CASSSGATPYEQYF.

The rearrangement joins TRBV6-6 to TRBJ2-2; TRBD1 aligns across 7 bases. The CDR3 extends over 14 amino acids. Per germline, CDR1 MNHNY and CDR2 SVGAGI (reference sequence). J was trimmed by 10 bases and V by 5 bases; bases with no gene match: 10. DNA of the CDR3: TGTGCCAGCAGTCCCCAGACAGGGAGCAAGGAGCTGTTTTTT. This codes for CASSPQTGSKELFF.

This clone turned up a few times. The chain is built from TRBV25-1 and TRBJ1-1, with TRBD1 matching over 7 bases. The trim removed 3 bases at V and 3 bases at J, leaving 7 bases unmatched. The CDR3 sequence is 15 residues long. The germline gives CDR1 MGHDK, CDR2 SYGVNS. The CDR3, as DNA: TGTGCCAGCAGTGATGAGGGCAGGGGGTACACTGAAGCTTTCTTT. Its translation: CASSDEGRGYTEAFF.

The V call is TRBV5-5, the J call TRBJ2-2, with 8 bases that match TRBD1. V trimming: 2 bases; J trimming: 1 base; junction bases outside the gene matches: 1. The CDR3 runs 15 residues. Germline CDR1 SGHKS, CDR2 YYEKEE (reference sequence). CDR3 nucleotide sequence: TGTGCCAGCAGCTTTGACAGGGGGAACACCGGGGAGCTGTTTTTT. It is translated as CASSFDRGNTGELFF.

As to this clone: This same CDR3 is encoded by further DNA sequences in the sample. This chain uses TRBV6-5 with TRBJ1-6, with TRBD1 as a possible D gene (6 bases). V gave up 2 bases and J gave up 10 bases, with 6 bases separating them. Germline CDR1 MNHEY, CDR2 SVGAGI. The CDR3 runs 12 residues. Written as DNA, the CDR3 is TGTGCCAGCAGTTACAGGGGGTCACCCCTCCACTTT. Protein sequence: CASSYRGSPLHF.

This chain's CDR3 is CASSSGYGAQYF. The DNA of the CDR3 is TGTGCCAGCAGTTCGGGGTATGGTGCGCAGTATTTT. The chain uses TRBV12-3 or TRBV12-4 and TRBJ2-3; TRBD2 might be the D (5 bases). The CDR3 sequence is 12 residues long. Between the trimmed V and J ends, which lost 4 bases and 10 bases, there was a span of 12 bases.

The chain uses TRBV6-5 and TRBJ2-6; D is uncertain. The V end lost 2 bases, the J end lost 0 bases, and 8 bases lay between the germline ends. The germline CDR1 and CDR2 sequences are MNHEY and SVGAGI. The CDR3 loop spans 16 amino acids. CDR3 bases: TGTGCCAGCAGTTACGCGGCCTACTCTGGGGCCAACGTCCTGACTTTC. Residues: CASSYAAYSGANVLTF.

The chain joins TRBV25-1 to TRBJ2-2; 8 bases match TRBD1. The trim removed 5 bases at V and 5 bases at J, leaving 4 bases unmatched. Germline V gives CDR1 MGHDK, CDR2 SYGVNS. CDR3 length equals 14 residues. This CDR3 is CASSLTGVTGELFF. In nucleotides, the CDR3 is TGTGCCAGCAGTCTGACAGGGGTGACCGGGGAGCTGTTTTTT.

This chain's CDR3 is CASSRGQANTGELFF. CDR3 nucleotide sequence: TGCGCCAGCAGCAGGGGACAGGCTAACACCGGGGAGCTGTTTTTT. This chain uses TRBV5-1 with TRBJ2-2; 8 positions match TRBD1. CDR3 length equals 15 residues. Looked up from germline, CDR1 is SGHRS and CDR2 is YFSETQ. Trimming cost V 4 bases and J 2 bases; bases outside gene matches: 4.

The V gene is TRBV7-9, the J gene TRBJ2-1; 7 nucleotides align to TRBD1. With V trimmed by 1 base and J by 1 base, 7 bases remained unmatched. The CDR3 is 17 amino acids. Germline CDR1 SEHNR, CDR2 FQNEAQ (reference sequence). The CDR3 sequence: CASSLVRGPESYNEQFF. The DNA for the CDR3 is TGTGCCAGCAGCTTAGTAAGGGGGCCTGAGTCCTACAATGAGCAGTTCTTC.

Details on this clone: Other DNA sequences within the sample encode an identical CDR3. This rearrangement joins TRBV6-5 to TRBJ2-7; D gene uncertain. The V and J ends lost 2 bases and 0 bases respectively, with 8 bases between them. Germline V gene sequence: CDR1 MNHEY, CDR2 SVGAGI. This CDR3 region has 14 residues. The CDR3 here is CASSYVASSYEQYF. In nucleotides, the CDR3 is TGTGCCAGCAGTTACGTCGCTAGCTCCTACGAGCAGTACTTC.

The chain has TRBV7-6 and TRBJ2-7; 10 bases map to TRBD2. CDR1 and CDR2 (germline): SGHVS, FNYEAQ. The CDR3 extends over 13 amino acids. The ends lost 4 bases at V and 7 bases at J; junction bases unmatched: 4. The DNA for the CDR3 is TGTGCCAGCAGCTCTAGCGGGAGATGGGAGCAGTACTTC. Translating it yields CASSSSGRWEQYF. The whole variable domain, remainder taken from reference TRBV7-6 and TRBJ2-7, is GAGVSQSPRYKVTKRGQDVALRCDPISGHVSLYWYRQALGQGPEFLTYFNYEAQQDKSGLPNDRFSAERPEGSISTLTIQRTEQRDSAMYRCASSSSGRWEQYFGPGTRLTVT.